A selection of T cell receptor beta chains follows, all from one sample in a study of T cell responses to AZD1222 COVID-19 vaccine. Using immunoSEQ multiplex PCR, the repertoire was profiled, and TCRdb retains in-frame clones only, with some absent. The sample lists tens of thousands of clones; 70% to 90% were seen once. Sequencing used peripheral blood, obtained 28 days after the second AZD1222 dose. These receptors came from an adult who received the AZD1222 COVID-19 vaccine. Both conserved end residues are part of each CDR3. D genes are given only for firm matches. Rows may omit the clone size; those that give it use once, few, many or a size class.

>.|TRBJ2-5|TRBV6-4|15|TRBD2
TGTGCCAGCAGTGCGTCTAGCGGGAACCAAGAGACCCAGTACTTC
CASSASSGNQETQYF
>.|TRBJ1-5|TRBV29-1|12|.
TGCAGCGTCCAAGTGGGGAATCAGCCCCAGCATTTT
CSVQVGNQPQHF
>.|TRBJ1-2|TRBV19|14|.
TGTGCCAGTAGTGTCCCAGGGCTGCACTATGGCTACACCTTC
CASSVPGLHYGYTF
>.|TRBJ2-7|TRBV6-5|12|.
TGTGCCAGCAGTCCCCTCCAATACGAGCAGTACTTC
CASSPLQYEQYF
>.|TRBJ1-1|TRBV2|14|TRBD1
TGTGCCAGCAGTGGGGACAGGGGATCGGCTGAAGCTTTCTTT
CASSGDRGSAEAFF
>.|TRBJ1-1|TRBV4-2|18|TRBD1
TGTGCCAGCAGCCAAGATGGATTGGCAGGGGGCTATGTGGCTGAAGCTTTCTTT
CASSQDGLAGGYVAEAFF
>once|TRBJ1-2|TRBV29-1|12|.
TGCAGCGCAGGCTCCGAATCTGGGGGCTACACCTTC
CSAGSESGGYTF
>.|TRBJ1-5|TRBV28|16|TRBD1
TGTGCGGCTATGGGCACGGGACAGGGAATTGGTCAGCCCCAGCATTTT
CAAMGTGQGIGQPQHF
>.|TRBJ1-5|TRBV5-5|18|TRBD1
TGTGCCAGCAGTCCTCCGGGACAGAGCCTAGGAAGCAATCAGCCCCAGCATTTT
CASSPPGQSLGSNQPQHF
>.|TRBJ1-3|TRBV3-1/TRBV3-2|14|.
TGTGCCAGCAGCCCCCGTGGCCCCACAGACACCATATATTTT
CASSPRGPTDTIYF
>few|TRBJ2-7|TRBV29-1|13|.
TGCAGCGTTGAGCCGACAGGCTCCTACGAGCAGTACTTC
CSVEPTGSYEQYF
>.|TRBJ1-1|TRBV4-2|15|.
TGTGCCAGCAGCCGAGCCGCCCAGGAGAACACTGAAGCTTTCTTT
CASSRAAQENTEAFF
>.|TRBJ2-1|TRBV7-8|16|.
TGTGCCAGCAGCTTAGGCGTTCGGCTCGGGGTGGATGAGCAGTTCTTC
CASSLGVRLGVDEQFF
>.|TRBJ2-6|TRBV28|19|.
TGTGCCAGCAGTAGGAGGGTGGGACGGACCAAAGCGGGGGCCAACGTCCTGACTTTC
CASSRRVGRTKAGANVLTF
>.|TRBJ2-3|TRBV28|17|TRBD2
TGTGCCAGCAGCTCTGGGAGTAGCGGGAGGGGAACAGATACGCAGTATTTT
CASSSGSSGRGTDTQYF
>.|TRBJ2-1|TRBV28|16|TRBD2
TGTGCCAGCAGTTTTCCCCGGGGAGGGCTGATTGGTGAGCAGTTCTTC
CASSFPRGGLIGEQFF
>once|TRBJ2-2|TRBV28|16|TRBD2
TGTGCCAGCAGTTCAGGACTAGCGGGAAGGACCGGGGAGCTGTTTTTT
CASSSGLAGRTGELFF
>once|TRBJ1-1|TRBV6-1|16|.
TGTGCCAGCAGTGAAGCGCTTCGACTTGTGAACACTGAAGCTTTCTTT
CASSEALRLVNTEAFF
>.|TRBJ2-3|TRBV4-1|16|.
TGCGCCAGCAGCCAAGATCGGGAGAGGGGCACAGATACGCAGTATTTT
CASSQDRERGTDTQYF
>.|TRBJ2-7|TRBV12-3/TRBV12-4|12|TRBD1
TGTGCCAGCAGTTTAGCCAGGGGGCCTGAGTACTTC
CASSLARGPEYF
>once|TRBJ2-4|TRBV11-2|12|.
TGTGCCAGCAGCTCAAACCAAAACATTCAGTACTTC
CASSSNQNIQYF
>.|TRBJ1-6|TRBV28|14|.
TGTGCCAGCAGTACAGGGTTGGCGAATTCACCCCTCCACTTT
CASSTGLANSPLHF
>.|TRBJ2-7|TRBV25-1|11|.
TGTGCCAGCACCGAGGGGTACGAGCAGTACTTC
CASTEGYEQYF
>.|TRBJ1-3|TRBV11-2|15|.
TGTGCCAGCAGCTTTAGAGGGCTCATGGGAAACACCATATATTTT
CASSFRGLMGNTIYF
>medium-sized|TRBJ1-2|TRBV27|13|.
TGTGCCAGCAGGGGGGCTAATGACTATGGCTACACCTTC
CASRGANDYGYTF
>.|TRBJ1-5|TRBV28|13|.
TGTGCCAGCAGGACCAGTAGCAATCAGCCCCAGCATTTT
CASRTSSNQPQHF
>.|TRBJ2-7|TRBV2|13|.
TGTGCCAGCAGTGGAAGAGTTAGCTACGAGCAGTACTTC
CASSGRVSYEQYF